One T cell receptor (beta chain) is described in this entry. Under the authors' procedure: Amplification with reference gene primers provided the estimates of nucleated cell counts. Assay used: immunoSEQ multiplex PCR; TCRdb lists only in-frame clones, some missing. D and trimming come from the DNA, and the V and J calls and clone size come from that table. The data hold about 250,000 clones, with approximately 83% observed a single time. This sample was taken from a study of blood T cell repertoires in COVID-19. Study information: Sites across the United States, Italy and Spain contributed samples from acute and convalescent COVID-19. From T cells, B-cell-depleted T cells, or PBMCs came the material, which was cDNA or gDNA.

The clonotype was recovered from a man aged 80 or over with acute or convalescent COVID-19. The sequenced material came from peripheral blood.

The CDR3 loop is CASSMGTGFSNQPQHF. CDR3 DNA: TGTGCCAGTAGTATGGGGACAGGGTTTAGCAATCAGCCCCAGCATTTT. The chain recombines TRBV19 with TRBJ1-5, with TRBD1 identical over 9 bases. Losses at the gene ends were 3 bases for V and 0 bases for J; bases not matched to a gene: 3. The CDR3 has 16 amino acids. Per germline, CDR1 LNHDA and CDR2 SQIVND (reference sequence).